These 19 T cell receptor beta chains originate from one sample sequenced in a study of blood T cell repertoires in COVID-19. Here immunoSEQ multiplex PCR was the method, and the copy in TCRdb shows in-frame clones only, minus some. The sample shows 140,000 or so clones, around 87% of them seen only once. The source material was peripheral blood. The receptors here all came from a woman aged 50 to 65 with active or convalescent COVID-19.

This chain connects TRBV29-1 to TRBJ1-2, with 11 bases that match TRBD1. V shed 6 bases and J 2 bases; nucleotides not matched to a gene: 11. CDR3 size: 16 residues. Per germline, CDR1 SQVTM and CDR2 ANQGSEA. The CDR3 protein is CSVPDRGREGNYGYTF. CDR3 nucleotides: TGCAGCGTCCCGGACAGGGGGCGAGAAGGCAACTATGGCTACACCTTC.

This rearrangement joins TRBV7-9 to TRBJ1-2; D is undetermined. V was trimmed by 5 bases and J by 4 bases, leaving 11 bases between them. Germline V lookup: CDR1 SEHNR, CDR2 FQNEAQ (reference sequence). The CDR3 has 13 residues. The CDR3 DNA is TGTGCCAGCAGCCCCCGGACTGGCTATGGCTACACCTTC. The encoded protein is CASSPRTGYGYTF. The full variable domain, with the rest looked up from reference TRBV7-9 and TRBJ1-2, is DTGVSQNPRHKITKRGQNVTFRCDPISEHNRLYWYRQTLGQGPEFLTYFQNEAQLEKSRLLSDRFSAERPKGSFSTLEIQRTEQGDSAMYLCASSPRTGYGYTFGSGTRLTVV.

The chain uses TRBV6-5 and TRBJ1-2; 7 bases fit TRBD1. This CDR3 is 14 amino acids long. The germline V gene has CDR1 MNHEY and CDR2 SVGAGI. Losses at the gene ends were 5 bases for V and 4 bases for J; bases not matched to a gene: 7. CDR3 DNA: TGTGCCAGCAGTACCCGACAGGGATCCTATGGCTACACCTTC. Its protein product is CASSTRQGSYGYTF.

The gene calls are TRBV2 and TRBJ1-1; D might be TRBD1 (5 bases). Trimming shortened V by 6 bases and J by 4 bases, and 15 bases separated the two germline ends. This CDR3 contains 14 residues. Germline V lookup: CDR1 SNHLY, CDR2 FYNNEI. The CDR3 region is CASRTRVVGTEAFF. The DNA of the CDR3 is TGTGCCAGCAGGACCAGGGTAGTAGGCACTGAAGCTTTCTTT.

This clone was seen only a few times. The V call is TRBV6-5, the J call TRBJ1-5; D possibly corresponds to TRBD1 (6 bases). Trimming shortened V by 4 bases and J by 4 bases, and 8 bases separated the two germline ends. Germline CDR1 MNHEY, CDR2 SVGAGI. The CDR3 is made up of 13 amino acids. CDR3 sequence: CASSFQGNQPQHF. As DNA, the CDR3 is TGTGCCAGCAGTTTCCAGGGGAATCAGCCCCAGCATTTT.

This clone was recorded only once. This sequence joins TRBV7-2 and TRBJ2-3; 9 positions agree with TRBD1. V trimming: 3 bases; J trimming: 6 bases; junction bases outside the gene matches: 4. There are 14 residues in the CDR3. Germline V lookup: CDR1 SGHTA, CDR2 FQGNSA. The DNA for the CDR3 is TGTGCCAGCAGCTTGAGACAGGGGGGTGATACGCAGTATTTT. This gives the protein CASSLRQGGDTQYF.

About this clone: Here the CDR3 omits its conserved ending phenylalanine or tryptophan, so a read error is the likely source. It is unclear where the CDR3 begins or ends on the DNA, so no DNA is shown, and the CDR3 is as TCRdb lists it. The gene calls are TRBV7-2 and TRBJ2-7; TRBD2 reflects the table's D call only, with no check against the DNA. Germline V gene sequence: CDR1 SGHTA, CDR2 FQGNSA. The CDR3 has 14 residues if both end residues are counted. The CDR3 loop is CASSLGASGRSPSL.

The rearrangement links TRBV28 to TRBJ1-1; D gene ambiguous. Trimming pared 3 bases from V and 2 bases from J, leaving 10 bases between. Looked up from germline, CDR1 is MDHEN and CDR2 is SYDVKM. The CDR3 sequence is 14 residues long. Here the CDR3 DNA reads TGTGCCAGCAGTTTCTTCGTCTTAAACACTGAAGCTTTCTTT. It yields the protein CASSFFVLNTEAFF.

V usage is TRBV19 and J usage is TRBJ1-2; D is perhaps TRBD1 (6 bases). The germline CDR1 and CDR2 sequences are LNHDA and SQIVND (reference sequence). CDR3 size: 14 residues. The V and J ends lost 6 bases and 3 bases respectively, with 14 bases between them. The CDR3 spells CASRPTGPHYGYTF. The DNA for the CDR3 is TGTGCCAGTAGGCCCACAGGGCCCCACTATGGCTACACCTTC. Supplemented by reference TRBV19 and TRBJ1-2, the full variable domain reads DGGITQSPKYLFRKEGQNVTLSCEQNLNHDAMYWYRQDPGQGLRLIYYSQIVNDFQKGDIAEGYSVSREKKESFPLTVTSAQKNPTAFYLCASRPTGPHYGYTFGSGTRLTVV.

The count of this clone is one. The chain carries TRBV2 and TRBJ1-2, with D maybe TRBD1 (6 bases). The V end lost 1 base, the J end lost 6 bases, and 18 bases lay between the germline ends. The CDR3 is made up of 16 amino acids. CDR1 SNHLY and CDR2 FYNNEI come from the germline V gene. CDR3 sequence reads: CASSEEEGGRPDGYTF. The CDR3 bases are TGTGCCAGCAGTGAAGAAGAAGGGGGACGTCCCGATGGCTACACCTTC. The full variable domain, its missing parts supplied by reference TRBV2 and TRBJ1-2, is EPEVTQTPSHQVTQMGQEVILRCVPISNHLYFYWYRQILGQKVEFLVSFYNNEISEKSEIFDDQFSVERPDGSNFTLKIRSTKLEDSAMYFCASSEEEGGRPDGYTFGSGTRLTVV.

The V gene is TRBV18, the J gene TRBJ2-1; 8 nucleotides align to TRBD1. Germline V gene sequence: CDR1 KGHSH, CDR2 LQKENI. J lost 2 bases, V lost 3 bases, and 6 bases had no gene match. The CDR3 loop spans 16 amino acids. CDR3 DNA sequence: TGTGCCAGCTCACCTAGCCAGGGGGCCACCTACAATGAGCAGTTCTTC. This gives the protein CASSPSQGATYNEQFF. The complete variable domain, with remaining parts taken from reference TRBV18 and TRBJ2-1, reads NAGVMQNPRHLVRRRGQEARLRCSPMKGHSHVYWYRQLPEEGLKFMVYLQKENIIDESGMPKERFSAEFPKEGPSILRIQQVVRGDSAAYFCASSPSQGATYNEQFFGPGTRLTVL.

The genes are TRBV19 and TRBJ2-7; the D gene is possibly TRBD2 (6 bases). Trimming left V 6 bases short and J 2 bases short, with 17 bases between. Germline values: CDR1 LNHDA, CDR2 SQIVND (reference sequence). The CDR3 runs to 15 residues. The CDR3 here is CASSPHTGETYEQYF. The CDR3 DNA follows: TGTGCCAGTAGCCCACATACGGGAGAGACCTACGAGCAGTACTTC.

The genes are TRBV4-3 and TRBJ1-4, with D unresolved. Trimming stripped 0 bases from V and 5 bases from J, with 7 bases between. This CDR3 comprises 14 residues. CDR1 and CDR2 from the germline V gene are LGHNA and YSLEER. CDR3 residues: CASSQDGPNEKLFF. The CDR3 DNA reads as TGCGCCAGCAGCCAAGACGGTCCGAATGAAAAACTGTTTTTT.

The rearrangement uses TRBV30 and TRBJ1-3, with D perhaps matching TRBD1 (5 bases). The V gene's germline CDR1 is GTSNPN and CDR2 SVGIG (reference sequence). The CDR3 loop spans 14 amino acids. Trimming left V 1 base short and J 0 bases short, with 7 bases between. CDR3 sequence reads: CAWSGRASGNTIYF. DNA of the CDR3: TGTGCCTGGAGTGGCAGGGCCTCTGGAAACACCATATATTTT. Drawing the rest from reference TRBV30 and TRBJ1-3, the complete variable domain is SQTIHQWPATLVQPVGSPLSLECTVEGTSNPNLYWYRQAAGRGLQLLFYSVGIGQISSEVPQNLSASRPQDRQFILSSKKLLLSDSGFYLCAWSGRASGNTIYFGEGSWLTVV.

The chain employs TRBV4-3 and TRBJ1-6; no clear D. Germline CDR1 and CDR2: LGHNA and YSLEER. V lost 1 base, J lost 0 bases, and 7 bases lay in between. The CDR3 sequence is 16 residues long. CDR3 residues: CASSQARLSYNSPLHF. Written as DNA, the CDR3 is TGCGCCAGCAGCCAAGCTAGGCTCTCCTATAATTCACCCCTCCACTTT.

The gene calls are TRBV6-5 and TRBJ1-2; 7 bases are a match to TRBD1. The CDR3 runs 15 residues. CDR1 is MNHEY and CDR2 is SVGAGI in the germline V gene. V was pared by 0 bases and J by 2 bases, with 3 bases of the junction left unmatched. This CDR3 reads CASSYSRDRNYGYTF. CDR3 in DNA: TGTGCCAGCAGTTACTCCCGGGACAGAAACTATGGCTACACCTTC.

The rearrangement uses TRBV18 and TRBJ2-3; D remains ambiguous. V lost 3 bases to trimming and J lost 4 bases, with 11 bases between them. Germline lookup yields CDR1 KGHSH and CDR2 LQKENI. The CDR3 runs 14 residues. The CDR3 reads CASSPSVPADTQYF. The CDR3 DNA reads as TGTGCCAGCTCACCGAGCGTGCCCGCAGATACGCAGTATTTT.

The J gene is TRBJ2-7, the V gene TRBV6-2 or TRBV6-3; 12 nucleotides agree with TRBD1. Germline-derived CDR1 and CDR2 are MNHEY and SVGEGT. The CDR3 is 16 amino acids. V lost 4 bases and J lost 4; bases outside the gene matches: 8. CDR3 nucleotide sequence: TGTGCCAGCAGTTCCGCCGGGACAGGGGGCGGATACGAGCAGTACTTC. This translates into CASSSAGTGGGYEQYF.

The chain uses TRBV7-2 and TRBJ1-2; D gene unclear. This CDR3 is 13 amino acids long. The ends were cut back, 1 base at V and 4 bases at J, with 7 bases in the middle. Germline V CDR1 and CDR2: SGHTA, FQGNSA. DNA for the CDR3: TGTGCCAGCAGCTTAGAAGCCCTCTATGGCTACACCTTC. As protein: CASSLEALYGYTF.